This TCR beta chain originates from a study of control samples from healthy donors and cancer patients (dated by TCRdb to the early 2020s). In the case of this clone: What antigen it recognizes has not been identified. No much larger clone exists at a distance of one base, and base qualities are not known.

Trimming removed 5 bases from V and 2 bases from J, leaving 16 bases between the germline ends. The CDR3 runs 16 residues from the cysteine to the phenylalanine. Just CDR3 DNA is preserved here, 48 bases in frame from base 1. CDR1 and CDR2, per the germline V gene (reference sequence), are MNHNY and SVGAGI. Library preparation employed the immunoSEQ multiplex PCR assay. The table was pulled from immuneACCESS by TCRdb, which kept in-frame rearrangements only. Such tables lose some clones; where checked, under half of the loss comes from unresolved V genes, and the rest has no known cause. The sample profile shows about 180,000 clones; 91% of them were found once. The ten largest clones capture 2% to 2.5% of the sample.

The sequenced sample consisted of blood. The rearranged segments are TRBV6-6 and TRBJ1-5, with the D segment identity uncertain. The source of this sequence is a woman aged 40 to 55 in good health. At the DNA level, the sequence is TGTGCCAGCAGTCCGACGGGAGAGGGTGGCAATCAGCCCCAGCATTTT. This sequence encodes CASSPTGEGGNQPQHF.